These 32 T cell receptor beta chains share one sample of origin, sequenced in a study of blood T cell repertoires in COVID-19. Repertoires were generated with immunoSEQ multiplex PCR, while TCRdb's copy carries only in-frame clones and drops some. The sample has about 240,000 clones, 85% seen once. Sequencing used peripheral blood. These receptor sequences come from a woman aged 55-70 years with active or convalescent COVID-19.

This chain joins TRBV5-1 and TRBJ2-1, with TRBD2 matching 7 bases. CDR1 SGHRS and CDR2 YFSETQ come from the germline V gene. The V gene end was trimmed by 0 bases and the J gene end by 8 bases; junction bases not matched to a gene: 11. This CDR3 is 16 amino acids long. The chain's CDR3 is CASSLGGQRGVDEQFF. CDR3 sequence (DNA): TGCGCCAGCAGCTTGGGCGGCCAGCGGGGTGTTGATGAGCAGTTCTTC.

The chain joins TRBV6-6 to TRBJ1-1, with D unclear. Germline V gene lookup returns CDR1 MNHNY and CDR2 SVGAGI (reference sequence). Between the trimmed V and J ends, which lost 6 bases and 1 base, there was a span of 6 bases. This CDR3 has 12 amino acids. CDR3 region: CASSDKNTEAFF. For the CDR3, the DNA is TGTGCCAGCAGCGACAAGAACACTGAAGCTTTCTTT.

Points on this clone: The conserved closing phenylalanine or tryptophan is absent in this CDR3, likely reflecting a read error. It is unclear where the CDR3 begins or ends on the DNA, so no DNA is shown, and the CDR3 is as TCRdb lists it. The chain couples TRBV7-3 to TRBJ2-3; whether TRBD2, the table's D call, matches the DNA was not checked. CDR1 SGHTA and CDR2 FQGTGA come from the germline V gene. From its first to its last residue, the CDR3 has 14 amino acids. CDR3 protein: CASSPSPQPGLLTI.

This chain joins TRBV7-2 and TRBJ1-1, with TRBD1 identical over 7 bases. CDR3 size: 15 residues. The V gene end was trimmed by 0 bases and the J gene end by 5 bases; junction bases not matched to a gene: 6. Germline V gene sequence: CDR1 SGHTA, CDR2 FQGNSA. Here the CDR3 DNA reads TGTGCCAGCAGCTTAGCTGGGCCAGGGGGAACTGAAGCTTTCTTT. Translation gives CASSLAGPGGTEAFF.

V is TRBV7-8 and J is TRBJ2-4; 10 positions agree with TRBD1. The V gene end was trimmed by 5 bases and the J gene end by 3 bases; junction bases not matched to a gene: 7. The CDR3 runs 16 residues. Germline CDR1 and CDR2: SGHVS and FQNEAQ. This CDR3 is CASSAGTGVVKNIQYF. The CDR3 DNA reads TGTGCCAGCAGCGCCGGGACAGGGGTCGTCAAAAACATTCAGTACTTC.

V usage is TRBV7-3 and J usage is TRBJ2-1; 9 bases are a match to TRBD1. CDR3 length equals 16 residues. Germline V gene data show CDR1 as SGHTA and CDR2 as FQGTGA. V lost 3 bases and J lost 0; bases outside the gene matches: 3. CDR3 DNA sequence: TGTGCCAGCAGCTTCACGACAGGGGGCTCCTACAATGAGCAGTTCTTC. As protein: CASSFTTGGSYNEQFF. Full variable domain (remainder filled in from reference TRBV7-3 and TRBJ2-1): GAGVSQTPSNKVTEKGKYVELRCDPISGHTALYWYRQSLGQGPEFLIYFQGTGAADDSGLPNDRFFAVRPEGSVSTLKIQRTERGDSAVYLCASSFTTGGSYNEQFFGPGTRLTVL.

The genes are TRBV7-2 and TRBJ2-1; 10 positions agree with TRBD2. Germline CDR1 reads SGHTA; CDR2 reads FQGNSA. CDR3 length: 16 amino acids. V shed 5 bases, J shed 2 bases, and the junction held 6 bases outside the gene matches. The CDR3 protein is CASSPGLAGAYNEQFF. The CDR3 nucleotides read TGTGCCAGCAGCCCTGGGCTAGCGGGGGCCTACAATGAGCAGTTCTTC.

CDR3 region: CASSMDRGLNTEAFF. DNA of the CDR3: TGTGCCAGCAGCATGGACAGGGGTCTCAACACTGAAGCTTTCTTT. The chain links TRBV5-6 to TRBJ1-1; 9 nucleotides agree with TRBD1. The CDR3 consists of 15 residues. CDR1 is SGHDT, CDR2 YYEEEE, per germline. V was pared by 4 bases and J by 2 bases, with 6 bases of the junction left unmatched.

This clone was observed once. Sequence at one end of the junction differs from germline and may be a read error. The V and J genes are TRBV3-1 (or the pseudogene TRBV3-2) and TRBJ1-1; weak D call: TRBD1 (6 bases). CDR3 length: 15 amino acids. Germline assignment: CDR1 LGHDT and CDR2 YNNKEL (reference sequence). The CDR3 bases are TGTGCCAGCAGCCTACTGGGAAGGGGGAACGCTGAAGCTTTCTTT. Its protein is CASSLLGRGNAEAFF.

J is TRBJ2-7 and V is TRBV5-4, with 7 bases identical to TRBD1. The CDR3 sequence is 13 residues long. Per the germline V gene, CDR1 is SGHNT and CDR2 is YYREEE (reference sequence). V lost 3 bases, J lost 6 bases, and 6 bases stayed unmatched. The CDR3 nucleotides read TGTGCCAGCAGCTCACAGACAGGGTCCGAGCAGTACGTC. Amino acids: CASSSQTGSEQYV.

The V and J genes are TRBV5-1 and TRBJ2-7; 7 nucleotides align to TRBD2. The germline CDR1 and CDR2 sequences are SGHRS and YFSETQ. With 4 bases clipped from V and 6 bases from J, the junction kept 10 bases outside the gene matches. The CDR3 totals 14 residues. For the CDR3, the DNA is TGCGCCAGCAGCAGCGGGGCCATCGGCGGCGAGCAGTACTTC. Protein product: CASSSGAIGGEQYF.

The V and J genes are TRBV4-1 and TRBJ2-5; D remains unclear. Germline V gene sequence: CDR1 MGHRA, CDR2 YSYEKL. Deletions cut 0 bases from V and 4 bases from J, with 15 bases between. The CDR3 covers 16 residues. For the CDR3, the DNA is TGCGCCAGCAGCCAAGACTTTTCCCGTTTGGCAGAGACCCAGTACTTC. Translation: CASSQDFSRLAETQYF.

The chain combines TRBV28 with TRBJ2-2; 7 bases match TRBD2. The germline V gene encodes CDR1 MDHEN and CDR2 SYDVKM. CDR3 length: 16 amino acids. The J segment lost 0 bases and the V segment lost 6 bases, leaving 7 bases of the junction unmatched. CDR3 DNA sequence: TGTGCCAGCAGCCCCTTGGCGGGGGCGAACACCGGGGAGCTGTTTTTT. The encoded protein is CASSPLAGANTGELFF.

The chain combines TRBV2 with TRBJ1-2; 9 bases map to TRBD1. Looked up from germline, CDR1 is SNHLY and CDR2 is FYNNEI. Trimming at V came to 5 bases and at J to 7 bases, leaving 5 bases not matched to a gene. The CDR3 sequence is 13 residues long. This CDR3 reads CASSTRTGAGYTF. The CDR3 bases are TGTGCCAGCAGTACAAGGACAGGGGCTGGCTACACCTTC. Drawing the rest from reference TRBV2 and TRBJ1-2, the complete variable domain is EPEVTQTPSHQVTQMGQEVILRCVPISNHLYFYWYRQILGQKVEFLVSFYNNEISEKSEIFDDQFSVERPDGSNFTLKIRSTKLEDSAMYFCASSTRTGAGYTFGSGTRLTVV.

This clone was counted a few times. The V gene is TRBV7-2, the J gene TRBJ2-1; D is possibly TRBD2 (6 bases). The germline V gene encodes CDR1 SGHTA and CDR2 FQGNSA. This CDR3 has 15 residues. The V and J ends lost 5 bases and 0 bases respectively, with 11 bases between them. The CDR3 reads CASSHIADSYNEQFF. CDR3 bases: TGTGCCAGCAGCCACATAGCGGACTCCTACAATGAGCAGTTCTTC.

The rearrangement joins TRBV4-1 to TRBJ1-5; D uncertain. Germline-derived CDR1 and CDR2 are MGHRA and YSYEKL. V lost 4 bases to trimming and J lost 2 bases, with 12 bases between them. The CDR3 has 15 amino acids. CDR3 DNA sequence: TGCGCCAGCAGCCCCTACCACAGTGGCAATCAGCCCCAGCATTTT. The encoded protein is CASSPYHSGNQPQHF.

This clone has just a few counts. This chain joins TRBV7-2 and TRBJ1-1, with D perhaps matching TRBD1 (6 bases). The V gene lost 3 bases and the J gene lost 3 bases, with 8 bases spanning the gap. This CDR3 region has 13 residues. Per the germline V gene, CDR1 is SGHTA and CDR2 is FQGNSA. Written as DNA, the CDR3 is TGTGCCAGCAGCTTTACAGGGTACACTGAAGCTTTCTTT. Protein sequence: CASSFTGYTEAFF. The whole variable domain, remainder taken from reference TRBV7-2 and TRBJ1-1, is GAGVSQSPSNKVTEKGKDVELRCDPISGHTALYWYRQSLGQGLEFLIYFQGNSAPDKSGLPSDRFSAERTGGSVSTLTIQRTQQEDSAVYLCASSFTGYTEAFFGQGTRLTVV.

The CDR3 nucleotides are TGTGCCAGCAGTGAAAGGGCAGGGGGGACAGATACGCAGTATTTT. It yields the protein CASSERAGGTDTQYF. The chain recombines TRBV2 with TRBJ2-3; tentative D call: TRBD1 (7 bases). The CDR3 is made up of 15 amino acids. Germline assignment: CDR1 SNHLY and CDR2 FYNNEI. V was trimmed by 2 bases and J by 3 bases, leaving 12 bases between them.

The V gene is TRBV28, the J gene TRBJ1-2; D gene ambiguous. The germline gives CDR1 MDHEN, CDR2 SYDVKM. The CDR3 consists of 12 residues. V was clipped by 6 bases and J by 7 bases, with 12 bases between them. The CDR3: CASSSFRGGYTF. In DNA form, the CDR3 reads TGTGCCAGCAGCTCCTTCCGGGGTGGCTACACCTTC.

This clone has just a few counts. Distinct nucleotide sequences in the sample also encode this CDR3. The J gene is TRBJ2-5, the V gene TRBV5-4, with D possibly matching TRBD2 (5 bases). The CDR3 loop spans 14 amino acids. Trimming removed 0 bases from V and 5 bases from J, with 11 bases in between. Germline CDR1 reads SGHNT; CDR2 reads YYREEE (reference sequence). In DNA form, the CDR3 reads TGTGCCAGCAGCTTGGCCGGGGTAGGGGAGACCCAGTACTTC. It codes for CASSLAGVGETQYF.

The chain couples TRBV28 to TRBJ2-3; 8 nucleotides align to TRBD1. Germline values: CDR1 MDHEN, CDR2 SYDVKM. The CDR3 has 15 residues. With V trimmed by 3 bases and J by 2 bases, 4 bases remained unmatched. Here the CDR3 reads CASSFRTGNTDTQYF. For the CDR3, the DNA is TGTGCCAGCAGTTTTAGGACAGGGAACACAGATACGCAGTATTTT.

J is TRBJ1-4 and V is TRBV6-6; TRBD1 might be the D (6 bases). CDR1 and CDR2 (germline): MNHNY, SVGAGI (reference sequence). V was trimmed by 6 bases and J by 4 bases, leaving 15 bases between them. There are 15 residues in the CDR3. The CDR3 sequence is CASSSHGTHNEKLFF. Here the CDR3 DNA reads TGTGCCAGCAGCTCGCACGGGACACATAATGAAAAACTGTTTTTT.

This chain links TRBV7-9 with TRBJ1-5; unclear D gene. Germline V gene sequence: CDR1 SEHNR, CDR2 FQNEAQ (reference sequence). This CDR3 contains 12 residues. The ends were cut back, 4 bases at V and 4 bases at J, with 5 bases in the middle. The CDR3 protein is CASSSTNQPQHF. The CDR3 DNA sequence: TGTGCCAGCAGCTCTACTAATCAGCCCCAGCATTTT.

The chain combines TRBV5-1 with TRBJ1-1; 12 bases line up with TRBD1. The CDR3 contains 14 residues. Germline V lookup: CDR1 SGHRS, CDR2 YFSETQ. V was clipped by 7 bases and J by 0 bases; unmatched bases: 1. Here the CDR3 reads CASGTGGLNTEAFF. Here the CDR3 DNA reads TGCGCCAGCGGGACAGGGGGCTTGAACACTGAAGCTTTCTTT.

This clone was counted between two and nine times. This rearrangement joins TRBV10-1 to TRBJ2-1, with a weak D call TRBD2 (5 bases). Looked up from germline, CDR1 is WNHNN and CDR2 is SYGVQD (reference sequence). V gave up 4 bases and J gave up 7 bases, with 11 bases separating them. The CDR3 covers 13 residues. The DNA of the CDR3 is TGCGCCAGCAGTGGAGCTAGCCGGAATGAGCAGTTCTTC. Amino acids: CASSGASRNEQFF.

This rearrangement joins TRBV28 to TRBJ1-2, with a possible D match to TRBD1 (5 bases). The CDR3 length is 14 residues. The germline V and J ends were trimmed by 3 bases and 2 bases, with 10 bases remaining between them. Per germline, CDR1 MDHEN and CDR2 SYDVKM. CDR3 residues: CASSFGGGNYGYTF. In nucleotides, the CDR3 is TGTGCCAGCAGTTTCGGGGGGGGGAACTATGGCTACACCTTC.

The V and J genes are TRBV19 and TRBJ1-1; D possibly corresponds to TRBD1 (5 bases). With 5 bases removed from V and 9 bases from J, the gap between germline ends came to 16 bases. The CDR3 loop spans 13 amino acids. CDR1 and CDR2 from the germline V gene are LNHDA and SQIVND (reference sequence). The CDR3: CASSSSGDDKAFF. As DNA, the CDR3 is TGTGCCAGTAGTTCCAGCGGGGACGATAAAGCTTTCTTT.

CDR3 nucleotide sequence: TGTGCCATCAGCACCGGGACAGGGGCGGTAGAGACCCAGTACTTC. The encoded protein is CAISTGTGAVETQYF. The chain recombines TRBV10-3 with TRBJ2-5; 10 nucleotides line up with TRBD1. Unmatched junction bases numbered 8, after V lost 6 bases and J lost 4 bases. The germline CDR1 and CDR2 sequences are ENHRY and SYGVKD. The CDR3 has 15 residues.

The gene calls are TRBV27 and TRBJ1-6, with D unresolved. CDR3 length: 16 amino acids. CDR1 and CDR2 (germline): MNHEY, SMNVEV (reference sequence). V lost 2 bases to trimming and J lost 6 bases, with 14 bases between them. The CDR3 loop is CASSLRQSEGNSPLHF. The CDR3 DNA reads TGTGCCAGCAGTTTAAGGCAGTCAGAGGGTAATTCACCCCTCCACTTT.

The V gene is TRBV27, the J gene TRBJ2-7; a possible D gene is TRBD2 (6 bases). The length of the CDR3 is 12 residues. In germline, CDR1 is MNHEY, CDR2 SMNVEV (reference sequence). Trimming cost V 1 base and J 7 bases, with 8 bases left between them. The CDR3 DNA reads TGTGCCAGCAGTTTATTGGGAGGAGAGCAGTACTTC. The encoded protein is CASSLLGGEQYF.

J is TRBJ1-4 and V is TRBV2; D unclear. CDR1 is SNHLY, CDR2 FYNNEI, per germline. This CDR3 has 15 amino acids. The V end was cut by 4 bases, the J end by 0 bases, with 9 bases between. Here the CDR3 reads CASSANRATNEKLFF. The CDR3 region has the DNA TGTGCCAGCAGTGCCAACAGAGCAACTAATGAAAAACTGTTTTTT. Together with reference TRBV2 and TRBJ1-4, the CDR3 gives the full variable domain: EPEVTQTPSHQVTQMGQEVILRCVPISNHLYFYWYRQILGQKVEFLVSFYNNEISEKSEIFDDQFSVERPDGSNFTLKIRSTKLEDSAMYFCASSANRATNEKLFFGSGTQLSVL.

This chain joins TRBV5-4 and TRBJ2-1, with 10 bases lining up with TRBD1. This CDR3 has 15 residues. V was pared by 2 bases and J by 5 bases, with 4 bases of the junction left unmatched. CDR1 is SGHNT, CDR2 YYREEE, per germline (reference sequence). Written as DNA, the CDR3 is TGTGCCAGCAGCTTTGGGGACAGGGGTGACAATGAGCAGTTCTTC. Translated: CASSFGDRGDNEQFF.